The sequence of this T cell receptor beta chain was determined in a study of regulatory T cells in long-lasting Graves disease. Construction of the TCR beta libraries employed iRepertoire HTBI primers in conjunction with Arm-PCR of CDR3 regions. TCRdb re-analysed the multiplex PCR reads in MiXCR, keeping a single row per CDR3 protein. The table lists 450,000 or so distinct CDR3 sequences, around 21% of them singletons, with 6.5% to 8% in the top ten. The table lists this clonotype with a few counts. The time point here: persistent/refractory GD, antithyroid drugs over 5 years with positive TRAb. The TCR library used RNA extracted from PBMCs. The V segment lost 5 bases and the J segment 0 bases; nucleotides outside the gene matches: 30. Germline loops: CDR1 SQVTM, CDR2 ANQGSEA. The length of the CDR3 is 22 residues.

The sequence was collected from a female donor with Graves disease. The chain carries TRBV29-1 and TRBJ2-7; 8 bases are a match to TRBD1. This specimen consisted of peripheral blood mononuclear cells (PBMCs), obtained when the disease was refractory, from a patient treated with antithyroid drugs. The CDR3 reads CSVLKTGTGEHKLPSGSYEQYF. For the CDR3, the DNA is TGCAGCGTTCTGAAAACCGGGACAGGAGAACATAAGCTCCCATCGGGCTCCTACGAGCAGTACTTC.